Below, 5 T cell receptor beta chains from the same sample are listed, as sequenced in a study of beta chain features in type 1 diabetes. Isolated RNA was reverse transcribed in full, so expressed TCRB transcripts were sequenced. Sequencing used immunoSEQ multiplex PCR; TCRdb keeps in-frame clones, though not all of them. The sample has hundreds of thousands of clones, approximately 8% seen once. The sample taken for sequencing was central memory CD4+ T cells from blood. These receptors originate from a woman aged 18-30 years in good health.

This clone was counted between two and nine times. The rearrangement links TRBV5-6 to TRBJ2-7, with 10 bases aligning to TRBD2. The germline gives CDR1 SGHDT, CDR2 YYEEEE. The CDR3 runs 15 residues. The junction had 3 bases not matched to a gene; V was cut back by 0 bases and J by 3 bases. The CDR3 here is CASSLGWTSGYEQYF. CDR3 DNA: TGTGCCAGCAGCTTGGGATGGACTAGCGGCTACGAGCAGTACTTC.

Ten or more counts support this clone. The chain combines TRBV14 with TRBJ2-4; D is perhaps TRBD2 (5 bases). CDR1 is SGHDN and CDR2 is FVKESK in the germline V gene. The CDR3 spans 14 residues. Trimming left V 1 base short and J 7 bases short, with 11 bases between. The CDR3: CASSQGGEGNIQYF. In nucleotides, the CDR3 is TGTGCCAGCAGCCAAGGTGGAGAGGGTAACATTCAGTACTTC. Complete variable domain (other parts from reference TRBV14 and TRBJ2-4): EAGVTQFPSHSVIEKGQTVTLRCDPISGHDNLYWYRRVMGKEIKFLLHFVKESKQDESGMPNNRFLAERTGGTYSTLKVQPAELEDSGVYFCASSQGGEGNIQYFGAGTRLSVL.

The chain is built from TRBV9 and TRBJ2-3; D is unclear. CDR1 is SGDLS, CDR2 YYNGEE, per germline. CDR3 length equals 14 residues. Trimming left V 4 bases short and J 0 bases short, with 9 bases between. The CDR3 region has the DNA TGTGCCAGCAGCCTCTCCCCAAGCACAGATACGCAGTATTTT. This codes for CASSLSPSTDTQYF.

The chain uses TRBV5-4 and TRBJ2-1; the match to TRBD2 covers 11 bases. V shed 4 bases, J shed 0 bases, and the junction held 3 bases outside the gene matches. This CDR3 region has 16 residues. Germline V gene data show CDR1 as SGHNT and CDR2 as YYREEE (reference sequence). The CDR3, as DNA: TGTGCCAGCAGCGATACTAGCGGGAGCTCCTACAATGAGCAGTTCTTC. It is translated as CASSDTSGSSYNEQFF.

This clone was observed a few times. The chain couples TRBV15 to TRBJ2-1; a possible D gene is TRBD2 (6 bases). The germline V gene encodes CDR1 LNHNV and CDR2 YYDKDF (reference sequence). This CDR3 region has 14 residues. The V gene lost 1 base and the J gene lost 6 bases, with 10 bases spanning the gap. CDR3 sequence (DNA): TGTGCCACCAGCAGAGGCGAGCGGGCCAATGAGCAGTTCTTC. Translating gives CATSRGERANEQFF.